The 13 T cell receptor beta chains below come from one sample, sequenced in a study of blood T cell repertoires in COVID-19. Profiled with immunoSEQ multiplex PCR; TCRdb holds only in-frame clones, not every one. This table has 200,000 to 250,000 clones, around 83% appearing once. The sequenced sample was PBMCs or T cells enriched from blood (not recorded which). Source of these receptors: a woman in her forties with acute COVID-19.

The chain carries TRBV30 and TRBJ2-2; D ambiguous. V was clipped by 3 bases and J by 8 bases, with 10 bases between them. Germline V gene data show CDR1 as GTSNPN and CDR2 as SVGIG (reference sequence). The CDR3 has 12 amino acids. The CDR3 coding sequence is TGTGCCTGGAGCCACTCCGGTGGGGAGCTGTTTTTT. Its translation is CAWSHSGGELFF.

The rearrangement links TRBV30 to TRBJ1-5; tentatively, D is TRBD1 (6 bases). CDR1 is GTSNPN and CDR2 is SVGIG in the germline V gene (reference sequence). The CDR3 consists of 13 residues. V lost 2 bases, J lost 3 bases, and 8 bases lay in between. This CDR3 is CAWSLGANQPQHF. The CDR3 DNA sequence: TGTGCCTGGAGTTTGGGGGCCAATCAGCCCCAGCATTTT.

The CDR3 loop reads CASSPDSLSHGYTF. Written as DNA, the CDR3 is TGTGCCAGCAGCCCGGACAGCTTAAGTCATGGCTACACCTTC. The V gene is TRBV5-4, the J gene TRBJ1-2; possibly TRBD1 for D (6 bases). This CDR3 contains 14 residues. Per germline, CDR1 SGHNT and CDR2 YYREEE (reference sequence). Trimming left V 4 bases short and J 6 bases short, with 16 bases between.

On this clone: Other DNA sequences in this sample translate to the same CDR3. The genes are TRBV24-1 and TRBJ1-2; 8 bases map to TRBD1. The V gene's germline CDR1 is KGHDR and CDR2 SFDVKD. The CDR3 totals 14 residues. Trimming at V came to 4 bases and at J to 6 bases, leaving 6 bases not matched to a gene. The CDR3 loop is CATSDPDRVHGYTF. CDR3 nucleotides: TGTGCCACCAGTGACCCGGACAGGGTACATGGCTACACCTTC.

The chain employs TRBV5-1 and TRBJ2-3; a possible D gene is TRBD2 (6 bases). V lost 4 bases and J 1 base, leaving 16 bases between the germline ends. Germline CDR1 is SGHRS and CDR2 is YFSETQ. The CDR3 length is 16 residues. The CDR3 coding sequence is TGCGCCAGCAGCCTAGGGACTCTATCAGGCACAGATACGCAGTATTTT. Translating gives CASSLGTLSGTDTQYF.

The chain recombines TRBV6-5 with TRBJ1-1; a weak D match, TRBD1 (6 bases). The V gene's germline CDR1 is MNHEY and CDR2 SVGAGI. V was cut by 2 bases and J by 1 base, with 8 bases left in between. CDR3 length: 14 residues. CDR3 DNA: TGTGCCAGCAGTTACGGGGGCCAGAACACTGAAGCTTTCTTT. Translation: CASSYGGQNTEAFF.

The rearrangement uses TRBV5-4 and TRBJ2-5; 12 nucleotides line up with TRBD2. V dropped 4 bases and J dropped 4; count of bases not matched to a gene: 5. Germline V gives CDR1 SGHNT, CDR2 YYREEE (reference sequence). The CDR3 totals 15 residues. The DNA for the CDR3 is TGTGCCAGCAGCAACCTAGCGGGGGGGCTAGAGACCCAGTACTTC. Translating gives CASSNLAGGLETQYF.

The chain employs TRBV6-5 and TRBJ1-4; 8 bases match TRBD1. Germline V gene data show CDR1 as MNHEY and CDR2 as SVGAGI. CDR3 length: 13 residues. Trimming cost V 6 bases and J 8 bases; bases outside gene matches: 5. The CDR3 bases are TGTGCCAGCAGCGACAGGGGAAAGGAAAAACTGTTTTTT. Translated: CASSDRGKEKLFF.

The chain employs TRBV11-2 and TRBJ2-1; 9 bases are shared with TRBD2. The CDR3 has 15 amino acids. Trimming took 5 bases from V and 4 from J; bases not matched to a gene: 6. Germline V gene lookup returns CDR1 SGHAT and CDR2 FQNNGV. The chain's CDR3 is CASSRPTSGYNEQFF. DNA for the CDR3: TGTGCCAGCAGCCGACCGACTAGCGGATACAATGAGCAGTTCTTC.

The V and J genes are TRBV5-1 and TRBJ1-4; no definite D call. V was shortened by 4 bases and J by 1 base, with 11 bases between the two germline ends. Germline lookup yields CDR1 SGHRS and CDR2 YFSETQ. The CDR3 has 15 residues. The chain's CDR3 is CASSTYGLTNEKLFF. CDR3 sequence (DNA): TGCGCCAGCAGCACTTACGGGTTAACTAATGAAAAACTGTTTTTT.

The chain is built from TRBV12-2 and TRBJ2-5; no DNA check was done on the table's D call, TRBD1. TRBV12-2 is tagged as a pseudogene. This CDR3 comprises 16 residues. CDR3 nucleotides: TGTGCAAGTCGCGACCTGGTAGCTGGGGGCGGCGAGACCCAGTACTTC. The encoded protein is CASRDLVAGGGETQYF.

This clone was recorded once. The chain couples TRBV10-2 to TRBJ2-5; possible D gene TRBD2, 6 bases. The length of the CDR3 is 15 residues. Germline CDR1 and CDR2: WSHSY and SAAADI. V shed 0 bases and J shed 5 bases, with 13 bases lying between them. CDR3 sequence reads: CASSESITGGETQYF. The CDR3 DNA reads TGCGCCAGCAGTGAGTCGATAACAGGAGGGGAGACCCAGTACTTC.

The chain has TRBV9 and TRBJ2-3; 8 bases map to TRBD2. The CDR3 loop spans 16 amino acids. From germline, CDR1 is SGDLS and CDR2 YYNGEE. J lost 2 bases, V lost 2 bases, and 7 bases had no gene match. CDR3 in DNA: TGTGCCAGCAGCGTTAGTAGCGGGAAAGTCACAGATACGCAGTATTTT. Translating it yields CASSVSSGKVTDTQYF.